The 8 T cell receptor beta chains listed next were all sequenced from one sample in a study of CD8 T cells in ankylosing spondylitis. TCRdb called the 5' RACE reads again in MiXCR, with one record for every CDR3 protein. Counted here are 150,000 to 200,000 distinct CDR3 sequences, approximately 32% occurring once; the ten biggest clones make up 4.5% to 6%. Input material: synovial fluid, either unsorted or a sorted T cell fraction (not recorded which). The source of these receptors is a male donor with ankylosing spondylitis.

This chain joins TRBV7-8 and TRBJ1-1, with D uncertain. Germline CDR1 is SGHVS and CDR2 is FQNEAQ. Trimming pared 5 bases from V and 0 bases from J, leaving 10 bases between. The CDR3 spans 14 residues. The CDR3 spells CASSVQPMNTEAFF. The CDR3, as DNA: TGTGCCAGCAGCGTACAGCCCATGAACACTGAAGCTTTCTTT.

The chain joins TRBV20-1 to TRBJ2-1, with a weak D call TRBD2 (6 bases). V lost 3 bases, J lost 0 bases, and 12 bases lay in between. The CDR3 runs to 15 residues. Per the germline V gene, CDR1 is DFQATT and CDR2 is SNEGSKA (reference sequence). CDR3 region: CSASIGGFSYNEQFF. The CDR3, as DNA: TGCAGTGCTAGTATCGGGGGATTCTCCTACAATGAGCAGTTCTTC.

The chain carries TRBV20-1 and TRBJ1-4; the match to TRBD1 covers 8 bases. Trimming took 0 bases from V and 4 from J; bases not matched to a gene: 13. The CDR3 loop spans 18 amino acids. In germline, CDR1 is DFQATT, CDR2 SNEGSKA (reference sequence). In nucleotides, the CDR3 is TGCAGTGCTAGAGAAAAGGGGTGGACAGGGACATTTAATGAAAAACTGTTTTTT. It specifies CSAREKGWTGTFNEKLFF.

The CDR3 sequence: CASSFSGDEQYF. The CDR3, as DNA: TGCGCCAGCAGCTTTTCCGGGGACGAGCAGTACTTC. The gene calls are TRBV5-1 and TRBJ2-7; D is possibly TRBD2 (5 bases). The CDR3 loop spans 12 amino acids. V was cut by 2 bases and J by 5 bases, with 8 bases left in between. Germline V CDR1 and CDR2: SGHRS, YFSETQ.

This clonotype has just a few counts. The chain has TRBV18 and TRBJ2-2; 7 bases match TRBD1. This CDR3 has 15 amino acids. The germline V gene encodes CDR1 KGHSH and CDR2 LQKENI. V was clipped by 4 bases and J by 4 bases; unmatched bases: 6. The CDR3 nucleotides read TGTGCCAGCTCACGGGGACAGTCCTTCACCGGGGAGCTGTTTTTT. Protein product: CASSRGQSFTGELFF.

Written as DNA, the CDR3 is TGTGCCAGCAGTTTAGGGGCGCGCGGGGAGCTGTTTTTT. Its translation: CASSLGARGELFF. V usage is TRBV27 and J usage is TRBJ2-2; D might be TRBD1 (5 bases). Per the germline V gene, CDR1 is MNHEY and CDR2 is SMNVEV (reference sequence). V dropped 2 bases and J dropped 7 bases, with 8 bases sitting between them. The CDR3 covers 13 residues.

This clonotype was detected only a few times. CDR3 protein: CSARLSGTGANYGYTF. In DNA, the CDR3 is TGCAGTGCTAGACTCTCCGGGACAGGAGCTAACTATGGCTACACCTTC. The V gene is TRBV20-1, the J gene TRBJ1-2; 8 bases are a match to TRBD1. Germline V gene sequence: CDR1 DFQATT, CDR2 SNEGSKA (reference sequence). CDR3 size: 16 residues. Trimming took 2 bases from V and 0 from J; bases not matched to a gene: 8.

This chain joins TRBV3-1 and TRBJ1-2; TRBD1 is a possible D gene (5 bases). Germline V gene sequence: CDR1 LGHDT, CDR2 YNNKEL (reference sequence). The CDR3 runs 12 residues. V was shortened by 3 bases and J by 8 bases, with 10 bases between the two germline ends. The CDR3: CASSQAQGGYTF. CDR3 DNA sequence: TGTGCCAGCAGCCAGGCCCAGGGCGGCTACACCTTC.